This paragraph reports one T cell receptor beta chain. Its antigen is unknown. No much larger clonotype is one base removed from it; base qualities were not supplied. These data are taken from a study of CD8 T cells in Susac syndrome (dated by TCRdb to about 2019). Broadly, across the study: Of the Susac syndrome patients who were sequenced, eight or nine were in clinical remission while roughly six had clinically active disease. At the time of blood withdrawal, Susac syndrome patients were either therapy-naive, taking corticosteroids (with some also receiving IVIg), or on IVIg alone. Repertoire sequencing was used to test whether CD8+ T cell activation and differentiation in Susac syndrome was antigen driven. Results the study describes overall, beyond this receptor: In the CD4+ T cell repertoire of Susac syndrome patients, clonal expansion was not detected. The number of individuals in the TCR sequencing and HLA analysis was recognized as being relatively small.

The CDR1 and CDR2 encoded by the germline V gene are SNHLY and FYNNEI. The CDR3 has 10 amino acids, counting the end cysteine and phenylalanine. Here the CDR3 DNA is all that survives: 30 bases in frame from base 1. V was cut back by 0 bases and J by 14 bases, leaving a gap of 7 bases between them. Peripheral blood CD8+ and CD4+ T cells from healthy donors, Susac syndrome patients and multiple sclerosis patients were profiled using high-throughput TCR beta sequencing. The Susac syndrome patients fulfilled recently defined diagnostic criteria for definite or probable disease. Bulk CD8+ and CD4+ T cells were purified by magnetic negative isolation, while CD8+ TEMRA cells were enriched using FACS. Blood was collected in EDTA tubes and processed within 24 hours, with PBMCs isolated through density gradient centrifugation. PBMCs intended for TCR sequencing were frozen in liquid nitrogen and were later thawed in a 37 degrees C water bath. A purity of at least 90% was achieved for sorted or isolated CD4+, CD8+ and CD8+ TEMRA cells.

RNA was extracted with the RNeasy kit and roughly 0.45 to 1 ug was reverse transcribed using random hexamers. The immunoSEQ multiplex PCR assay, covering 54 Vbeta and 13 Jbeta segments, was used to amplify TCR beta CDR3 regions. PCR amplification bias was corrected using a synthetic template baseline for primer optimization and computational correction. The study's processing was this. Reads were assigned to V, D and J genes according to IMGT and analyzed in immunoSEQ Analyzer, with only productive sequences retained. Clonality was computed as one minus Shannon entropy normalized by log2 of the number of productive unique sequences. For each patient and control, public and private clones were evaluated among the 100 most prevalent clones. Clones were defined as Susac-specific when absent from the healthy and MS cohorts, from about 1,100 published viral clones and from other ImmuneACCESS disease sequences. The public reads were quality trimmed at Q25 with fastp and then assembled into clones with MiXCR by TCRdb, keeping productive beta chains. Under each unique CDR3 protein, matching rows form one entry showing the most common genes and DNA. The V and J calls come from TCRdb's annotation, not from the publication. The sample table records approximately 150,000 distinct CDR3 sequences; 95% of these occur just once. The top ten hold 0.065% to 0.095% of the sample.

Source material: CD4+ T cells from PBMCs. Recombination linked TRBV2 to TRBJ1-2, with no confident D gene call. This sequence originates from a human donor with Susac syndrome. The bases read TGTGCCAGCAGTGAAGCTCGATGTACCTTC. Its product reads: CASSEARCTF.